This paragraph reports one TCR beta chain. This record belongs to a study of blood T cell repertoires in COVID-19. For the study at large: The analysed material was cDNA or gDNA that came from T cells, B-cell-depleted T cells, or PBMCs.

Germline assignment: CDR1 LNHDA and CDR2 SQIVND (reference sequence). CDR3 length: 12 amino acids. Losses at the gene ends were 5 bases for V and 13 bases for J; bases not matched to a gene: 5. Measured with immunoSEQ multiplex PCR; TCRdb has only the in-frame clones, and not every one. Here the sample spans 300,000 or so clones, around 87% being singletons. This sequence joins TRBV19 and TRBJ1-6; TRBD1 agrees at 7 bases. The TCR originated in a woman aged 40-49 years who had recovered from COVID-19. The sample taken for sequencing was peripheral blood. CDR3 sequence (DNA): TGTGCCAGTAGTTCGAGACAGGGTCCCCTCCACTTT. Translation: CASSSRQGPLHF. Full variable domain (outside the CDR3, taken from reference TRBV19 and TRBJ1-6): DGGITQSPKYLFRKEGQNVTLSCEQNLNHDAMYWYRQDPGQGLRLIYYSQIVNDFQKGDIAEGYSVSREKKESFPLTVTSAQKNPTAFYLCASSSRQGPLHFGNGTRLTVT.